This TCR beta chain derives from a study of T cell responses to AZD1222 COVID-19 vaccine. Study-wide points: Spike-specific TCR depth and breadth grew after two AZD1222 doses. Close to half of spike-specific TCRs reportedly recognize unmutated variant regions. Across the whole spike, CD4 TCRs peaked at regions 160-218 and 743-854.

Notes on this clone: Its matching antigen is unknown.

Some clones are missing from TCRdb's copy, which holds only in-frame ones; the method was immunoSEQ multiplex PCR. The sample holds 120,000 or so clones, 92% seen once. Unmatched junction bases numbered 8, after V lost 8 bases and J lost 7 bases. The CDR3 has 14 amino acids. The germline V gene encodes CDR1 MDHEN and CDR2 SYDVKM. This specimen consisted of peripheral blood, obtained 28 days after the second AZD1222 dose. This TCR was recovered from an adult who received the AZD1222 COVID-19 vaccine. The chain combines TRBV28 with TRBJ1-4, with 9 bases identical to TRBD1. The CDR3 is CASGGQGWGEKLFF. DNA of the CDR3: TGTGCCAGCGGGGGACAGGGATGGGGTGAAAAACTGTTTTTT.